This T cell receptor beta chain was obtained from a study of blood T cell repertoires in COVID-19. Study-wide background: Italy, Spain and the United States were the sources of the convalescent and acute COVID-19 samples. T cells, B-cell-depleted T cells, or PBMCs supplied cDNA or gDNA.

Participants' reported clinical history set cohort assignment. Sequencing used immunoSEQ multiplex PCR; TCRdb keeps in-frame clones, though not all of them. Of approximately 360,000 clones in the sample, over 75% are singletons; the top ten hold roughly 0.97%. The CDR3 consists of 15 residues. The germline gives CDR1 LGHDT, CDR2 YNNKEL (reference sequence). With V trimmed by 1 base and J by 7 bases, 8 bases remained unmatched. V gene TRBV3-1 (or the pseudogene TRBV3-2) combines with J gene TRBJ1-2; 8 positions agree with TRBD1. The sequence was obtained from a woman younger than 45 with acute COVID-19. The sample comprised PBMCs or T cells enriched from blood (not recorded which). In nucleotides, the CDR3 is TGTGCCAGCAGCCAAGCGGATCAGGGGGCTGGTGGCTACACCTTC. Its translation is CASSQADQGAGGYTF.